This record looks at one TCR beta chain sequence and its context. Its antigen is not identified. Repertoires were generated with immunoSEQ multiplex PCR, while TCRdb's copy carries only in-frame clones and drops some. This table holds around 65,000 clones, 80% to 95% found once. Trimming removed 0 bases at V and 1 base at J, with 15 bases between. The CDR3 is 17 residues long. Germline V gene data show CDR1 as LGHNA and CDR2 as YNFKEQ. The data are from a study of OX40 agonist ivuxolimab in advanced cancers. Study at large: Treatment of patients was with ivuxolimab, an agonistic anti-OX40 (CD134) antibody. Participants, 82.7% male, averaged roughly 59 years of age, ranging from roughly 23 to 90.

Points from the study as a whole: Expanded clones were, on average, more numerous among CD8+ T cells than CD4+.

Sample: CD4+ or CD8+ T cells sorted from blood, taken in a trial of the OX40 agonist ivuxolimab. The clonotype originates from an adult with an advanced solid tumor such as melanoma, head and neck, liver or kidney cancer. V is TRBV4-2 and J is TRBJ1-1; a possible D gene is TRBD1 (6 bases). The CDR3 region has the DNA TGTGCCAGCAGCCAAGACTCTGGGGGCGGGGGGAACACTGAAGCTTTCTTT. Amino acids: CASSQDSGGGGNTEAFF.